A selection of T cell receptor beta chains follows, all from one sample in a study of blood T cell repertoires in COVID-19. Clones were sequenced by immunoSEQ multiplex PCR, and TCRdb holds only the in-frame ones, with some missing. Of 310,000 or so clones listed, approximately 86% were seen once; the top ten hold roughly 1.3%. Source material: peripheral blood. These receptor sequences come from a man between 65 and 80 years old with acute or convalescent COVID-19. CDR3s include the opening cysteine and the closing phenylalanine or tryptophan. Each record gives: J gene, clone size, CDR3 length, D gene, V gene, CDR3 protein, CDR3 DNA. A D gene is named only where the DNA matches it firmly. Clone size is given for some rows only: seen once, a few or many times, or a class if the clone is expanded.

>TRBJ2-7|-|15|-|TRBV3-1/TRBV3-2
CASSLVWEEAYEQYF
TGTGCCAGCAGCCTCGTCTGGGAGGAGGCCTACGAGCAGTACTTC
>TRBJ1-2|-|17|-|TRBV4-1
CASSQAGDGHRGHGYTF
TGCGCCAGCAGCCAAGCAGGAGATGGTCATCGGGGTCATGGCTACACCTTC
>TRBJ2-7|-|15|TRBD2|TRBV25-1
CASGPLAGGSYEQYF
TGTGCCAGCGGGCCCCTAGCGGGGGGTTCCTACGAGCAGTACTTC
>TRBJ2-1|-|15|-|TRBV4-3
CASSRGDGSYNEQFF
TGCGCCAGCAGCCGGGGGGACGGCTCCTACAATGAGCAGTTCTTC
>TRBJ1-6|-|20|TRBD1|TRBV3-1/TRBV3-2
CASSQVSWTGRLAMGSPLHF
TGTGCCAGCAGCCAAGTGTCTTGGACAGGTCGTCTTGCCATGGGTTCACCCCTCCACTTT
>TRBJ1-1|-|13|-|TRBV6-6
CASRRGAYTEAFF
TGTGCCAGCAGACGGGGGGCGTACACTGAAGCTTTCTTT
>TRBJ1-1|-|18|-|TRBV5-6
CASSFQGTRGLMNTEAFF
TGTGCCAGCAGCTTTCAGGGTACACGAGGTCTAATGAACACTGAAGCTTTCTTT
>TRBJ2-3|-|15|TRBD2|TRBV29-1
CSVRLAGGPTDTQYF
TGCAGCGTGCGACTAGCGGGGGGGCCCACAGATACGCAGTATTTT
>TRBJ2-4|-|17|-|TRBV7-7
CASSFRGRSAAKNIQYF
TGTGCCAGCAGCTTCCGAGGGCGGTCCGCAGCCAAAAACATTCAGTACTTC
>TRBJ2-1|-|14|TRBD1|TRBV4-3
CASSQEGTENEQFF
TGCGCCAGCAGCCAAGAAGGGACAGAGAATGAGCAGTTCTTC
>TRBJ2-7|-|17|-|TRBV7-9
CASSALPGTIRSYEQYF
TGTGCCAGCAGCGCACTACCTGGGACAATAAGATCCTACGAGCAGTACTTC
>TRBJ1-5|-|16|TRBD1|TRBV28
CASSRQGQGLNQPQHF
TGTGCCAGCAGTCGACAGGGGCAGGGCTTAAATCAGCCCCAGCATTTT
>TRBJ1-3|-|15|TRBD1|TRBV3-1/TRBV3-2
CASSRTGGRGNTIYF
TGTGCCAGCAGCCGCACAGGGGGCAGGGGAAACACCATATATTTT
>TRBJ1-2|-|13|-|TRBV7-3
CASSSGLMDGYTF
TGTGCCAGCAGTTCGGGACTTATGGATGGCTACACCTTC
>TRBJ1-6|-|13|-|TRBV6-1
CASSESGVSPLHF
TGTGCCAGCAGTGAAAGCGGGGTTTCACCCCTCCACTTT
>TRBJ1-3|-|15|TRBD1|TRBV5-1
CASSSLGTVGNTIYF
TGCGCCAGCAGCTCGCTAGGGACAGTCGGAAACACCATATATTTT
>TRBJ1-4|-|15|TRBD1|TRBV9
CASSPQGATNEKLFF
TGTGCCAGCAGCCCACAGGGGGCAACTAATGAAAAACTGTTTTTT
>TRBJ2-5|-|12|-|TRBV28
CASRQAQETQYF
TGTGCCAGCAGGCAGGCTCAAGAGACCCAGTACTTC
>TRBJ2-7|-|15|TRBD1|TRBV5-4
CASSLPRQGPYEQYF
TGTGCCAGCAGCTTGCCTCGACAGGGGCCCTACGAGCAGTACTTC
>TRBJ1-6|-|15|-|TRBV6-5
CASTTTRPYNSPLHF
TGTGCCAGCACCACGACGAGGCCCTATAATTCACCCCTCCACTTT
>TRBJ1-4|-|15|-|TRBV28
CASSLLTGNGEKLFF
TGTGCCAGCAGTTTATTAACGGGAAATGGAGAAAAACTGTTTTTT
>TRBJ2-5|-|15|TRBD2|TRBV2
CASRGGLAGLETQYF
TGTGCCAGCAGGGGGGGACTAGCGGGGTTAGAGACCCAGTACTTC
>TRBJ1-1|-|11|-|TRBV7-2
CASSPRGEAFF
TGTGCCAGCAGCCCCAGAGGTGAAGCTTTCTTT
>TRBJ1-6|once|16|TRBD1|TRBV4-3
CASSLGGRGIDSPLHF
TGCGCCAGCAGCCTAGGGGGCAGGGGGATTGATTCACCCCTCCACTTT